This T cell receptor beta chain was identified during a study of CD8 T cells in ankylosing spondylitis. In germline, CDR1 is KGHSH, CDR2 LQKENI. The CDR3 runs 15 residues. V lost 0 bases to trimming and J lost 6 bases; unmatched junction nucleotides: 1. Study-wide findings and caveats: Blood of patients with ankylosing spondylitis appeared to be characterized by a TCR beta motif of eight highly homologous variants.

Concerning this clonotype: Its target is unknown.

TCRdb passed the 5' RACE reads through MiXCR, listing each CDR3 protein once. The top ten hold 13% to 15% of the sample, which has approximately 300,000 distinct CDR3 sequences, around 8% seen once. The TCR sequence derives from a male donor with ankylosing spondylitis. Sequencing was performed on blood, either unsorted or a sorted T cell fraction (not recorded which). This chain uses TRBV18 with TRBJ2-7, with TRBD2 matching over 14 bases. The CDR3 DNA follows: TGTGCCAGCTCACCACCGACTAGCGGGAGGGGCGAGCAGTACTTC. It translates to CASSPPTSGRGEQYF.